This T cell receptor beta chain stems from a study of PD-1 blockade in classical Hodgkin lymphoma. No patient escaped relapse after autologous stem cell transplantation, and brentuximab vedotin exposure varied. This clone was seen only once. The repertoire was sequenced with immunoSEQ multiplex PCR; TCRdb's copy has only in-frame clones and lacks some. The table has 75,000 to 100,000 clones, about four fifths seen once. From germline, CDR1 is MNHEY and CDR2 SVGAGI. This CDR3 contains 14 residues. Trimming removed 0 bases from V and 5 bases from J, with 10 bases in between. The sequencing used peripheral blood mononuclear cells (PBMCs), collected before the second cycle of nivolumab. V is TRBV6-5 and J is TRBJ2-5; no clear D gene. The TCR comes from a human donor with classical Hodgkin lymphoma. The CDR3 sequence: CASSYSVAGETQYF. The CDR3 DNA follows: TGTGCCAGCAGTTACTCCGTAGCTGGGGAGACCCAGTACTTC.